The clone carrying this T cell receptor (beta chain) was recorded at least ten times. The antigen remains unidentified. TCRdb re-analysed the 5' RACE reads in MiXCR, keeping a single row per CDR3 protein. The sample records some 240,000 distinct CDR3 sequences, over 9.5% being singletons. The data were taken from a study of identical twins. Whole-study findings and limits: Carriage of fewer insertions was seen in abundant cord blood beta clonotypes, whereas memory repertoires showed none.

The CDR3 is made up of 14 amino acids. V shed 4 bases and J shed 3 bases, with 12 bases lying between them. Looked up from germline, CDR1 is MNHEY and CDR2 is SVGAGI. Specimen: memory T cells sorted from blood. The clonotype originates from a man between 50 and 59 years old in good health. V gene TRBV6-5 combines with J gene TRBJ1-2; maybe TRBD1 (5 bases). In DNA, the CDR3 is TGTGCCAGCAGTTCAACAGGAAGTTACTATGGCTACACCTTC. It translates to CASSSTGSYYGYTF.